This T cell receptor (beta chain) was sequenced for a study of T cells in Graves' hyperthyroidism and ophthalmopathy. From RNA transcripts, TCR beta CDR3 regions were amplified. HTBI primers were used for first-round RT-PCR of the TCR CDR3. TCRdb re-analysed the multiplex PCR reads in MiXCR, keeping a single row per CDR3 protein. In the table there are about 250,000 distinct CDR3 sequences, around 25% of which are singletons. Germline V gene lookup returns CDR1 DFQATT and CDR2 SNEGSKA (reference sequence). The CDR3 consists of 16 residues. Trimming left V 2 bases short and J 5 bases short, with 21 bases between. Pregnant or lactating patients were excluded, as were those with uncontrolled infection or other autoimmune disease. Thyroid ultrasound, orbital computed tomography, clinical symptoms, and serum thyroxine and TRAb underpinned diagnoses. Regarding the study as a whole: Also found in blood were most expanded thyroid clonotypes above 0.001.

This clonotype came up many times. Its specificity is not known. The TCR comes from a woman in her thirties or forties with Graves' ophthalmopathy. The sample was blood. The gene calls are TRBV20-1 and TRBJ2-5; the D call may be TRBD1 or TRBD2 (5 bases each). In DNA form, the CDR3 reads TGCAGTGCTAGATCGCTCCGGGGCCCTGGCGGGGAGACCCAGTACTTC. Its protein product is CSARSLRGPGGETQYF.